The rows below give T cell receptor beta chains drawn from one sample of a study of CXCR4 blockade with PD-1 therapy in pancreatic cancer. The table came from immunoSEQ multiplex PCR; TCRdb's copy has only in-frame clones and leaves some out. In the table there are approximately 150 clones, roughly 39% of which are singletons. The sample comprised tumor tissue. The receptors come from a human donor with pancreatic ductal adenocarcinoma. Each CDR3 is given with its conserved first and last residue. Fields, in order: V gene, clone size, J gene, D gene, CDR3 protein, CDR3 DNA. A D gene is named only where the DNA matches it firmly. Part of the rows lack a size; the others show once, few, many or a class for expanded clones.

TRBV19,.,TRBJ1-2,.,CATGRAGDRGYTF,TGTGCCACTGGTAGGGCGGGAGACAGGGGCTACACCTTC
TRBV12-5,.,TRBJ1-4,TRBD1,CASTPDRLVEKLFF,TGTGCCAGCACCCCGGACAGGCTGGTTGAAAAACTGTTTTTT
TRBV19,.,TRBJ2-7,TRBD2,CASSGSGLAGGFEQYF,TGTGCCAGTAGCGGCTCGGGGCTAGCGGGGGGATTCGAGCAGTACTTC
TRBV30,once,TRBJ1-6,.,CASHAQGDSPLHF,TGTGCCTCTCACGCCCAGGGAGACTCACCCCTCCACTTT
TRBV6-1,few,TRBJ2-7,.,CASSEALRVGQYF,TGTGCCAGCAGTGAAGCGCTGAGGGTAGGGCAGTACTTC
TRBV9,.,TRBJ2-1,.,CASSVDPGGGRNEQFF,TGTGCCAGCAGCGTAGACCCCGGGGGCGGCCGCAATGAGCAGTTCTTC
TRBV6-8,few,TRBJ2-5,TRBD2,CASTRTSGSYETQYF,TGTGCCAGCACCAGGACTAGCGGGAGTTACGAGACCCAGTACTTC
TRBV30,.,TRBJ1-3,.,CAWSRRGLNTIYF,TGTGCCTGGAGTAGGAGAGGGTTAAACACCATATATTTT
TRBV4-1,large,TRBJ1-1,TRBD1,CASSHQTGGGPFNTEAFF,TGCGCCAGCAGCCACCAAACAGGGGGCGGCCCGTTTAACACTGAAGCTTTCTTT
TRBV19,.,TRBJ2-3,TRBD1,CASSLGTGYADTQYF,TGTGCCAGTAGTCTCGGGACAGGGTATGCAGATACGCAGTATTTT
TRBV15,.,TRBJ1-4,.,CATSRVGSKGEKLFF,TGTGCCACCAGCAGAGTGGGCTCGAAGGGGGAAAAACTGTTTTTT
TRBV6-8,few,TRBJ2-7,.,CAIAGQGESYEQYF,TGTGCCATCGCCGGGCAGGGCGAATCCTACGAGCAGTACTTC
TRBV18,.,TRBJ1-1,.,CASSPPTSNTEAFF,TGTGCCAGCTCACCACCGACCTCGAACACTGAAGCTTTCTTT
TRBV9,hyperexpanded,TRBJ2-4,.,CASSVGAGVAKNIQYF,TGTGCCAGCAGCGTGGGGGCAGGGGTAGCCAAAAACATTCAGTACTTC
TRBV4-1,few,TRBJ2-6,.,CASSIIQPQSRANVLTF,TGCGCCAGCAGCATTATCCAACCACAAAGTCGGGCCAACGTCCTGACTTTC
TRBV28,.,TRBJ1-1,.,CASSLGVGTEAFF,TGTGCCAGCAGTTTGGGGGTTGGCACTGAAGCTTTCTTT
TRBV5-1,.,TRBJ2-3,.,CASSFSPAPTDTQYF,TGCGCCAGCAGCTTCAGTCCAGCACCCACAGATACGCAGTATTTT
TRBV11-3,.,TRBJ1-2,.,CASNVDISRKTYGYTF,TGTGCCAGCAATGTTGATATCTCGCGAAAGACCTATGGCTACACCTTC
TRBV23-1,.,TRBJ1-4,.,CASSHLRASRGLDEKLFF,TGCGCCAGCAGTCACCTCCGGGCTTCTAGGGGGTTGGATGAAAAACTGTTTTTT
TRBV18,.,TRBJ1-1,TRBD1,CASSPGQGGRTEAFF,TGTGCCAGCTCACCGGGACAGGGTGGAAGAACTGAAGCTTTCTTT
TRBV9,.,TRBJ1-1,.,CASSAQGVGTEAFF,TGTGCCAGCAGCGCACAGGGTGTTGGAACTGAAGCTTTCTTT
TRBV5-1,.,TRBJ1-1,.,CASRPTGAQPEAFF,TGCGCCAGCAGGCCTACCGGGGCCCAGCCTGAAGCTTTCTTT
TRBV6-8,few,TRBJ2-7,TRBD1,CASSYAGDSLYAYEQYF,TGTGCCAGCAGTTACGCTGGGGACAGTCTTTATGCCTACGAGCAGTACTTC
TRBV19,.,TRBJ2-1,.,CATQYGGPNEQFF,TGTGCCACCCAATACGGGGGGCCCAATGAGCAGTTCTTC
TRBV19,.,TRBJ2-7,TRBD2,CASSAGGSSYEQYF,TGTGCCAGTAGTGCGGGGGGGAGCTCCTACGAGCAGTACTTC
TRBV30,.,TRBJ2-1,.,CAWSKDSYNEQFF,TGTGCCTGGAGTAAGGACAGCTACAATGAGCAGTTCTTC
TRBV11-3,.,TRBJ1-1,.,CASSPGRGSTEAFF,TGTGCCAGCAGCCCAGGGAGGGGGAGCACTGAAGCTTTCTTT
TRBV18,.,TRBJ1-4,.,CASSPRQVDEKLFF,TGTGCCAGCTCACCAAGACAGGTAGATGAAAAACTGTTTTTT
TRBV29-1,.,TRBJ2-3,.,CSVPSSTSTDTQYF,TGCAGCGTACCCTCTTCGACTAGCACAGATACGCAGTATTTT
TRBV28,few,TRBJ2-2,.,CATTDSTGELFF,TGTGCCACCACGGACAGCACCGGGGAGCTGTTTTTT
TRBV4-1,.,TRBJ1-1,.,CASSQQQGGSTEAFF,TGCGCCAGCAGCCAGCAACAGGGAGGGAGCACTGAAGCTTTCTTT
TRBV6-8,.,TRBJ2-2,.,CASSFGFEGSWNTGELFF,TGTGCCAGCAGTTTTGGGTTTGAGGGATCGTGGAACACCGGGGAGCTGTTTTTT
TRBV18,few,TRBJ2-7,.,CASSPISLYEQYF,TGTGCCAGCTCACCCATCTCGCTGTACGAGCAGTACTTC
TRBV11-3,few,TRBJ1-1,TRBD1,CASSQTGTGKTAFF,TGTGCCAGCAGCCAAACCGGGACAGGGAAGACGGCTTTCTTT
TRBV18,.,TRBJ1-1,.,CASSRIEGGNTEAFF,TGTGCCAGCTCACGGATCGAGGGGGGGAACACTGAAGCTTTCTTT
TRBV6-8,few,TRBJ2-3,TRBD1,CASSYVSGGADTQYF,TGTGCCAGCAGTTACGTGTCAGGGGGCGCGGATACGCAGTATTTT
TRBV11-3,few,TRBJ2-1,.,CTSSLDEVWQGNNEQFF,TGTACCAGCAGCTTAGATGAGGTCTGGCAGGGTAACAATGAGCAGTTCTTC
TRBV28,.,TRBJ1-1,.,CASSLRGESEAFF,TGTGCCAGCAGTTTACGGGGGGAAAGTGAAGCTTTCTTT
TRBV19,.,TRBJ1-4,.,CASKDRPNEKLFF,TGTGCCAGTAAAGACAGACCCAATGAAAAACTGTTTTTT